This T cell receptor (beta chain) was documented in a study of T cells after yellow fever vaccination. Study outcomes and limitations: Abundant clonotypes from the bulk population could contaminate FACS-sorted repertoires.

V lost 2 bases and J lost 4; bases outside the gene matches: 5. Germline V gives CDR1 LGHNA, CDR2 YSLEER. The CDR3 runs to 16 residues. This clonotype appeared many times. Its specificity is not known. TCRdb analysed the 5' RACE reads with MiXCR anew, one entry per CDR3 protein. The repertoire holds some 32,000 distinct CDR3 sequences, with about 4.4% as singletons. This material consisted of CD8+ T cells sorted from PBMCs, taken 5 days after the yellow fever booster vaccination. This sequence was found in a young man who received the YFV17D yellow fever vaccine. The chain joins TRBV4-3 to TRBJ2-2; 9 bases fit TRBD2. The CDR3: CASSQRQAGGTGELFF. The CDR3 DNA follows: TGCGCCAGCAGCCAACGCCAAGCGGGAGGCACCGGGGAGCTGTTTTTT.